These T cell receptor beta chains were read from a single sample in a study of HIV-infected patients and healthy controls. One entry per CDR3 protein, called by TCRdb with MiXCR from the 5' RACE reads. The repertoire holds about 10,000 distinct CDR3 sequences, 8.5% to 12% seen once, with more than 15% in the top ten. The input for sequencing was blood, taken before antiretroviral therapy. The receptors derive from an adult with HIV infection. CDR3s leave out the opening cysteine and the closing phenylalanine or tryptophan. The order of the fields is V gene, J gene, CDR3 protein.

V: TRBV5-6; J: TRBJ2-3; CDR3: ASIRGAKGDTQY
V: TRBV24-1; J: TRBJ2-1; CDR3: ATSDPGIRFPTYNEQF
V: TRBV7-2; J: TRBJ2-5; CDR3: ASSFDRGPQETQY
V: TRBV7-2; J: TRBJ2-5; CDR3: ASSPSGTSGRETQY
V: TRBV7-3; J: TRBJ2-3; CDR3: ASSRGLAGTDTQY
V: TRBV4-1; J: TRBJ2-7; CDR3: ASSQTGGKLYEQY
V: TRBV27; J: TRBJ1-6; CDR3: ASRDRENSPLH
V: TRBV7-2; J: TRBJ2-1; CDR3: ASSPIGTYNEQF
V: TRBV6-5; J: TRBJ2-1; CDR3: ASSYGQNEQF
V: TRBV2; J: TRBJ2-2; CDR3: ASSANSGSGRDTGELF
V: TRBV18; J: TRBJ1-2; CDR3: ASSPKQGKGYT
V: TRBV28; J: TRBJ1-3; CDR3: ASSPPPGNTIY
V: TRBV5-4; J: TRBJ2-1; CDR3: ASSDENFGEQF
V: TRBV20-1; J: TRBJ1-6; CDR3: SGTRRGVSSNSPLH
V: TRBV12-3/TRBV12-4; J: TRBJ2-5; CDR3: ASAKRRGAGETQY
V: TRBV30; J: TRBJ2-1; CDR3: AWSHKGARGGEQF
V: TRBV5-5; J: TRBJ2-1; CDR3: ASSQGTALYNEQF
V: TRBV29-1; J: TRBJ1-1; CDR3: SVRSPRNTEAF
V: TRBV7-8; J: TRBJ2-1; CDR3: ASSAKDRIEGEQF
V: TRBV28; J: TRBJ2-7; CDR3: ASSELAGSSYEQY
V: TRBV18; J: TRBJ2-2; CDR3: ASSQDRTNTGELF
V: TRBV6-1; J: TRBJ1-1; CDR3: ASSGSRILNTEAF
V: TRBV5-1; J: TRBJ1-2; CDR3: ASSLAGDYYGYT
V: TRBV25-1; J: TRBJ1-6; CDR3: ASSTEANSPLH
V: TRBV18; J: TRBJ2-3; CDR3: ASSMASGGTDTQY
V: TRBV7-6; J: TRBJ1-2; CDR3: ASSSTGNPNYGYT
V: TRBV29-1; J: TRBJ2-1; CDR3: SVEAERDPEQF
V: TRBV25-1; J: TRBJ1-1; CDR3: ASSASTEGRAF
V: TRBV7-9; J: TRBJ2-7; CDR3: ASSSTQSYEQY
V: TRBV28; J: TRBJ2-7; CDR3: ASSFPGIVY
V: TRBV19; J: TRBJ2-1; CDR3: ASSGDGYNEQF
V: TRBV20-1; J: TRBJ2-7; CDR3: SASVRLAGGLEQY
V: TRBV7-2; J: TRBJ2-1; CDR3: ASSLATSGYNEQF
V: TRBV3-1; J: TRBJ2-7; CDR3: ASSSRPNPYEQY